This passage covers 26 T cell receptor beta chains from one sample sequenced in a study of metastatic and nonmetastatic thyroid tumors (dated by TCRdb to the early 2020s). Receptors were amplified or captured by PCR. Sequencing took place on an Illumina HiSeq 4000. Using fastp trimming at Q25 and MiXCR clonotype assembly, TCRdb reanalyzed the public sequencing data and kept in-frame beta chains. A total of under 50,000 clones appear in this sample, around 20% of them only once. The biggest ten clones account for roughly 3.8% of the sample. No patient had received any treatment before thyroid surgery. Source material: blood. The receptors stem from a male donor with papillary thyroid cancer or a benign thyroid nodule (not recorded which). Some clones in this sample may be carry-over from other donors' samples.

This clone showed up many times. The J gene is TRBJ1-3, the V gene TRBV30, with TRBD1 identical over 7 bases. Unmatched junction bases numbered 3, after V lost 3 bases and J lost 1 base. The CDR3 extends over 14 amino acids. Germline lookup yields CDR1 GTSNPN and CDR2 SVGIG (reference sequence). The CDR3 bases are TGTGCCTGGAGAGCCAGGGGGTCTGGAAACACCATATATTTT. Residues: CAWRARGSGNTIYF.

This clone was found many times. One end of the junction fails to match germline, which may point to a read error. The rearrangement links TRBV7-7 to TRBJ2-3; the match to TRBD1 covers 11 bases. Germline V lookup: CDR1 SSHAT, CDR2 FNYEAQ (reference sequence). This CDR3 region has 17 residues. In nucleotides, the CDR3 is TGTGCTAGCAGCCTGGGGACAGGGGGGATTGGCACAGATACGCAGTATTTT. It specifies CASSLGTGGIGTDTQYF.

This clone occurred many times. This chain links TRBV4-1 with TRBJ1-4; a weak D match, TRBD1 (6 bases). The germline V gene has CDR1 MGHRA and CDR2 YSYEKL. CDR3 length: 16 residues. With 6 bases removed from V and 0 bases from J, the gap between germline ends came to 14 bases. The CDR3 reads CASSSDRLATNEKLFF. The CDR3 DNA is TGCGCCAGCAGTAGCGACAGGCTTGCAACTAATGAAAAACTGTTTTTT.

This clone was picked up a small number of times. The junction departs from germline at one end; a sequencing error may be responsible. The same CDR3 can be traced to other DNA sequences in this sample. The rearrangement links TRBV6-5 to TRBJ1-2; maybe TRBD1 (5 bases). Germline assignment: CDR1 MNHEY and CDR2 SVGAGI. The CDR3 extends over 13 amino acids. CDR3 residues: CASSYSATEGYTF. The CDR3 DNA sequence: TGCGCCAGCAGTTACTCGGCGACAGAGGGCTACACCTTC.

This clone appeared many times. DNA of the CDR3: TGTGCCTGGACCGGGACAGGGCCATACAATGAGCAGTTCTTC. This translates into CAWTGTGPYNEQFF. This chain links TRBV30 with TRBJ2-1, with TRBD1 matching over 9 bases. The CDR3 runs 14 residues. J gave up 4 bases and V 4 bases, and 5 bases lay outside the gene matches. Germline CDR1 and CDR2: GTSNPN and SVGIG (reference sequence). Based on the CDR3 plus reference TRBV30 and TRBJ2-1, the full variable domain is SQTIHQWPATLVQPVGSPLSLECTVEGTSNPNLYWYRQAAGRGLQLLFYSVGIGQISSEVPQNLSASRPQDRQFILSSKKLLLSDSGFYLCAWTGTGPYNEQFFGPGTRLTVL.

This clone was picked up a small number of times. The rearrangement uses TRBV10-3 and TRBJ1-5; 7 nucleotides match TRBD1. Trimming removed 0 bases from V and 7 bases from J; junction bases left unmatched: 6. Looked up from germline, CDR1 is ENHRY and CDR2 is SYGVKD. The CDR3 consists of 15 residues. This CDR3 reads CAISESGPGGQPQHF. For the CDR3, the DNA is TGTGCCATCAGTGAGTCCGGTCCAGGGGGGCAGCCCCAGCATTTT.

The chain couples TRBV4-1 to TRBJ2-7; no definite D call. This CDR3 has 15 amino acids. V shed 1 base and J shed 4 bases, with 14 bases lying between them. CDR1 and CDR2 (germline): MGHRA, YSYEKL. For the CDR3, the DNA is TGCGCCAGCAGCCAAGGTGGTTTGGCTCGATACGAGCAGTACTTC. It yields the protein CASSQGGLARYEQYF.

There are many counts of this clone. This CDR3 reads CASSSPGSGRAGDEQFF. Written as DNA, the CDR3 is TGTGCCAGCAGCTCACCCGGAAGCGGGAGGGCTGGGGATGAGCAGTTCTTC. This rearrangement joins TRBV6-5 to TRBJ2-1; 10 bases are a match to TRBD2. Germline CDR1 MNHEY, CDR2 SVGAGI. J was trimmed by 8 bases and V by 6 bases; bases with no gene match: 16. The CDR3 consists of 17 residues.

Here the CDR3 reads CASSLAPTANYGYTF. The CDR3 bases are TGTGCCAGCAGCTTAGCGCCGACAGCTAACTATGGCTACACCTTC. J is TRBJ1-2 and V is TRBV7-2, with D maybe TRBD1 (5 bases). From germline, CDR1 is SGHTA and CDR2 FQGNSA. Trimming removed 0 bases from V and 0 bases from J, with 8 bases in between. This CDR3 region has 15 residues.

This clone was counted ten times or more. This chain connects TRBV18 to TRBJ1-5; 8 bases match TRBD1. Trimming took 3 bases from V and 4 from J; bases not matched to a gene: 2. CDR3 length equals 14 residues. Per germline, CDR1 KGHSH and CDR2 LQKENI. CDR3 protein: CASSPQGANQPQHF. The CDR3, as DNA: TGTGCCAGCTCACCTCAGGGGGCAAATCAGCCCCAGCATTTT. Using reference TRBV18 and TRBJ1-5 for the parts outside the CDR3, the full variable domain is NAGVMQNPRHLVRRRGQEARLRCSPMKGHSHVYWYRQLPEEGLKFMVYLQKENIIDESGMPKERFSAEFPKEGPSILRIQQVVRGDSAAYFCASSPQGANQPQHFGDGTRLSIL.

At least ten counts were recorded for this clone. The rearrangement joins TRBV7-8 to TRBJ2-7; 7 nucleotides match TRBD2. Per germline, CDR1 SGHVS and CDR2 FQNEAQ. V lost 5 bases to trimming and J lost 7 bases; unmatched junction nucleotides: 14. The CDR3 length is 15 residues. The CDR3, as DNA: TGTGCCAGCAGCCTTAGCCGGGGAGTCGGGGGGGAGCAGTACTTC. Its protein is CASSLSRGVGGEQYF.

This clone appeared many times. The J gene is TRBJ2-1, the V gene TRBV6-4; weak D call: TRBD2 (7 bases). Trimming left V 0 bases short and J 4 bases short, with 13 bases between. Germline CDR1 is MRHNA and CDR2 is SNTAGT. The CDR3 has 16 amino acids. The CDR3 loop is CASSDSGGRGYNEQFF. The CDR3 DNA reads as TGTGCCAGCAGTGACTCGGGTGGGAGGGGGTACAATGAGCAGTTCTTC.

By sample share, this clone is medium-sized. The rearrangement links TRBV19 to TRBJ1-2, with a weak D call TRBD1 (5 bases). This CDR3 has 15 residues. Germline V lookup: CDR1 LNHDA, CDR2 SQIVND (reference sequence). Deletions cut 6 bases from V and 2 bases from J, with 16 bases between. The CDR3 is CASRKPGRENYGYTF. The CDR3 bases are TGTGCCAGTAGGAAACCAGGGAGAGAGAACTATGGCTACACCTTC.

Comment on this clone: One junction end does not reproduce the germline sequence, and a read error may be involved. This chain links TRBV7-7 with TRBJ2-1, with TRBD2 matching 9 bases. The CDR3 covers 14 residues. CDR1 is SSHAT, CDR2 FNYEAQ, per germline (reference sequence). The CDR3 DNA follows: TGTGCTAGCAGCCTAGGGCGGGAGGGCGGTGAGCAGTTCTTC. Its translation: CASSLGREGGEQFF. Based on the CDR3 plus reference TRBV7-7 and TRBJ2-1, the full variable domain is GAGVSQSPRYKVTKRGQDVTLRCDPISSHATLYWYQQALGQGPEFLTYFNYEAQPDKSGLPSDRFSAERPEGSISTLTIQRTEQRDSAMYRCASSLGREGGEQFFGPGTRLTVL.

The chain couples TRBV6-2 or TRBV6-3 to TRBJ1-4; D is possibly TRBD1 (5 bases). CDR1 is MNHEY, CDR2 SVGEGT, per germline. This CDR3 spans 16 amino acids. The V and J ends lost 6 bases and 8 bases respectively, with 22 bases between them. The CDR3 nucleotides are TGTGCCAGCAGCAGCGATGGGACGTCCGCTGGAGAAAAACTGTTTTTT. Encoded protein: CASSSDGTSAGEKLFF.

This clone is a singleton in its sample. The conserved closing phenylalanine or tryptophan is absent in this CDR3, likely reflecting a read error. It is unclear where the CDR3 begins or ends on the DNA, so no DNA is shown, and the CDR3 is as TCRdb lists it. The rearrangement joins TRBV7-8 to TRBJ2-1. The CDR3 is 8 residues long, counting both termini. Germline-derived CDR1 and CDR2 are SGHVS and FQNEAQ. The CDR3 region is CASSPSLI.

This clone was detected many times. This could be a read error, since a much larger clone is one nucleotide away. The chain carries TRBV10-2 and TRBJ1-5, with a tentative D call TRBD1 (6 bases). Germline loops: CDR1 WSHSY, CDR2 SAAADI. Deletions cut 4 bases from V and 7 bases from J, with 17 bases between. This CDR3 has 15 amino acids. For the CDR3, the DNA is TGCGCCAGCAGTGGAAGGGGGGCAGGATCACAGCCCCAGCATTTT. Protein sequence: CASSGRGAGSQPQHF.

This clone was detected many times. The V gene is TRBV12-5, the J gene TRBJ2-1, with TRBD2 identical over 7 bases. Germline V lookup: CDR1 LGHNT, CDR2 FRNRAP. This CDR3 comprises 13 residues. V lost 9 bases, J lost 8 bases, and 10 bases stayed unmatched. In nucleotides, the CDR3 is TGTGCTAGGAGAGCGGGGAGACCAGATGAGCAGTTCTTC. This translates into CARRAGRPDEQFF.

This clone was observed many times. The chain links TRBV29-1 to TRBJ2-5; TRBD1 matches at 8 bases. The V gene end was trimmed by 1 base and the J gene end by 5 bases; junction bases not matched to a gene: 6. Germline V lookup: CDR1 SQVTM, CDR2 ANQGSEA. The CDR3 extends over 14 amino acids. The DNA of the CDR3 is TGCAGCGTTGAAGGACGACAGGGGTACGAGACCCAGTACTTC. Amino acid sequence: CSVEGRQGYETQYF. Full variable domain (remainder filled in from reference TRBV29-1 and TRBJ2-5): SAVISQKPSRDICQRGTSLTIQCQVDSQVTMMFWYRQQPGQSLTLIATANQGSEATYESGFVIDKFPISRPNLTFSTLTVSNMSPEDSSIYLCSVEGRQGYETQYFGPGTRLLVL.

This clone turned up a few times. Given a much more abundant clone one base away, this may be a read error. Other nucleotide sequences from this sample produce the same CDR3. The chain employs TRBV5-1 and TRBJ2-5, with D unclear. From germline, CDR1 is SGHRS and CDR2 YFSETQ. Trimming cost V 0 bases and J 5 bases, with 11 bases left between them. This CDR3 comprises 14 residues. CDR3 residues: CASSLAPGGETQYF. The CDR3 DNA reads TGCGCCAGCAGCTTGGCGCCAGGCGGTGAGACCCAGTACTTC.

This clone occurred many times. A much larger clone differs from this one at a single base, so this may be a read error. This sample includes further DNA sequences coding for the same CDR3. V gene TRBV18 combines with J gene TRBJ2-3, with D possibly TRBD2 on 6 matching bases. Germline V CDR1 and CDR2: KGHSH, LQKENI. The CDR3 covers 13 residues. The CDR3 spells CASSPSDRETQYF. In DNA form, the CDR3 reads TGTGCCAGCTCACCATCGGACCGGGAGACGCAGTACTTT. Supplemented by reference TRBV18 and TRBJ2-3, the full variable domain reads NAGVMQNPRHLVRRRGQEARLRCSPMKGHSHVYWYRQLPEEGLKFMVYLQKENIIDESGMPKERFSAEFPKEGPSILRIQQVVRGDSAAYFCASSPSDRETQYFGPGTRLTVL.

This clone came up many times. CDR3 protein: CASSLLTSRYEQYF. DNA for the CDR3: TGTGCCAGCAGTTTGTTGACATCCCGCTACGAGCAGTACTTC. The genes are TRBV28 and TRBJ2-7; D not certain. V was clipped by 3 bases and J by 3 bases, with 12 bases between them. This CDR3 region has 14 residues. From germline, CDR1 is MDHEN and CDR2 SYDVKM.

By proportion, this clone is medium-sized. This chain joins TRBV20-1 and TRBJ1-2, with 7 bases aligning to TRBD1. This CDR3 has 15 amino acids. The ends lost 2 bases at V and 7 bases at J; junction bases unmatched: 13. Germline V lookup: CDR1 DFQATT, CDR2 SNEGSKA (reference sequence). In DNA, the CDR3 is TGCAGTGCTAGAATCCCCGACAGGGAAGTCGGTGGCTACACCTTC. This encodes CSARIPDREVGGYTF.

In its sample, this clone was seen a few times. The gene calls are TRBV15 and TRBJ2-7; perhaps TRBD1 as D (5 bases). There are 13 residues in the CDR3. Germline CDR1 is LNHNV and CDR2 is YYDKDF (reference sequence). Deletions cut 1 base from V and 1 base from J, with 5 bases between. The CDR3 region is CATSRGTSYEQYF. In DNA, the CDR3 is TGTGCCACCAGCAGAGGGACATCCTACGAGCAGTACTTC.

This clone was found many times. V usage is TRBV7-3 and J usage is TRBJ1-2; TRBD1 agrees at 7 bases. The CDR3 loop spans 14 amino acids. Germline values: CDR1 SGHTA, CDR2 FQGTGA. Trimming at V came to 1 base and at J to 5 bases, leaving 4 bases not matched to a gene. The CDR3 reads CASSLSGTAYGYTF. For the CDR3, the DNA is TGTGCCAGCAGCTTAAGTGGGACAGCTTATGGCTACACCTTC.

This clone was counted a few times. This chain uses TRBV6-1 with TRBJ1-1; D is uncertain. Germline CDR1 is MNHNS and CDR2 is SASEGT. V was cut by 6 bases and J by 8 bases, with 19 bases left in between. The CDR3 sequence is 14 residues long. CDR3 sequence: CASSRLGTTQEAFF. The CDR3 DNA reads as TGTGCCAGCAGCCGACTAGGCACAACACAAGAAGCTTTCTTT.